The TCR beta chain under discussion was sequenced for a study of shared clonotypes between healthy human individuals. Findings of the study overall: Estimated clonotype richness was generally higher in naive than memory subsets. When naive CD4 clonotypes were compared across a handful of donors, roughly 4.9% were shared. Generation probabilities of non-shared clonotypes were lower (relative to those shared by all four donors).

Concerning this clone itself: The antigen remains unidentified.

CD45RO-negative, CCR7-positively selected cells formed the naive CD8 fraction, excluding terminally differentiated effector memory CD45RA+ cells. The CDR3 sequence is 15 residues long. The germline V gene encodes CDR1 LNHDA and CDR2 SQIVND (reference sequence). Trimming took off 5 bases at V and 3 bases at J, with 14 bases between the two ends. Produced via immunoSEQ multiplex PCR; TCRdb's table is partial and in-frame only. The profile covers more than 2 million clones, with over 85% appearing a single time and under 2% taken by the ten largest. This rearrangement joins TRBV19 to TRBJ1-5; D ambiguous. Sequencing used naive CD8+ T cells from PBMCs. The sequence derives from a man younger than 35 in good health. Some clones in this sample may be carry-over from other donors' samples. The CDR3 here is CASSLPRAFNQPQHF. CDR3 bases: TGTGCCAGTAGTCTCCCACGTGCCTTCAATCAGCCCCAGCATTTT.